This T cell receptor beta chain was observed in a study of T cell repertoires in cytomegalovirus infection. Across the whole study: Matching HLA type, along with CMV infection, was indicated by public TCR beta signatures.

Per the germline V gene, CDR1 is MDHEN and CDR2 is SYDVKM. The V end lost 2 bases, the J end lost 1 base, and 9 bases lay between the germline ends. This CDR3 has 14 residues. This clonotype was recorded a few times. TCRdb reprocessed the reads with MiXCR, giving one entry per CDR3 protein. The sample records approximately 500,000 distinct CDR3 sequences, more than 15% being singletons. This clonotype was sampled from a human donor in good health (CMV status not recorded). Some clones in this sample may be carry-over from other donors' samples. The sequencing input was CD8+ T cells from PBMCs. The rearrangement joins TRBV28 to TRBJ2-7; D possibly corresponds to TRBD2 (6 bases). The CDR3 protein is CASSLPSASYEQYF. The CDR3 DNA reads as TGTGCCAGCAGTTTACCTAGCGCGTCCTACGAGCAGTACTTC.